Presented here are 2 T cell receptor beta chains from one specimen sequenced in a study of T cell repertoires in cytomegalovirus infection. TCRdb passed the reads through MiXCR, listing each CDR3 protein once. The sample holds roughly 990,000 distinct CDR3 sequences, about a third seen once. Their specific antigens are unknown. The specimen comprised cultured CD8+ T cells from PBMCs, sampled from culture after CMV antigen stimulation. The receptors here all came from a human donor in good health (CMV status not recorded). Some clones in this sample may be carry-over from other donors' samples.

The CDR3 DNA reads TGCAGTGCTAGAGATCGATGGTCGGGGGGCACAGATACGCAGTATTTT. Translating gives CSARDRWSGGTDTQYF. The chain is built from TRBV20-1 and TRBJ2-3; a weak D match, TRBD2 (6 bases). This CDR3 spans 16 amino acids. With 0 bases removed from V and 1 base from J, the gap between germline ends came to 14 bases. CDR1 and CDR2 (germline): DFQATT, SNEGSKA (reference sequence).

The chain combines TRBV24-1 with TRBJ1-1; D gene unclear. This CDR3 spans 13 amino acids. V dropped 4 bases and J dropped 4 bases, with 9 bases sitting between them. Germline values: CDR1 KGHDR, CDR2 SFDVKD. The CDR3 nucleotides read TGTGCCACCAGTGACCCTACGGGCACTGAAGCTTTCTTT. Translating it yields CATSDPTGTEAFF.